These T cell receptor beta chains were read from a single sample in a study of T cells in Graves' hyperthyroidism and ophthalmopathy. TCRdb re-analysed the multiplex PCR reads in MiXCR, keeping a single row per CDR3 protein. The data contain more than 450,000 distinct CDR3 sequences, about 20% of them singletons. Sequencing used blood. The source is a man aged 35 to 55 with Graves' ophthalmopathy. CDR3s include the opening cysteine and the closing phenylalanine or tryptophan. The order of the fields is J gene, V gene, clone size, D gene, CDR3 protein, CDR3 DNA. The D gene is left open where the match is weak. Rows give clone size only sometimes, using once, few, many, or a class for an expanded clone.

>TRBJ2-1|TRBV11-2|large|.
CASSLDGQPAYNEQFF
TGTGCCAGCAGCTTAGATGGCCAGCCGGCCTACAATGAGCAGTTCTTC
>TRBJ2-7|TRBV15|few|.
CATSRDTGPVEQYF
TGTGCCACCAGCAGAGATACAGGCCCAGTCGAGCAGTACTTC
>TRBJ1-4|TRBV18|few|.
CASSPARYNEKLFF
TGTGCCAGCTCACCAGCCCGCTATAATGAAAAACTGTTTTTT
>TRBJ1-2|TRBV7-2|.|.
CASSIALGGSYNYGYTF
TGTGCCAGCAGCATCGCGCTGGGCGGAAGCTATAACTATGGCTACACCTTC
>TRBJ2-1|TRBV6-1|many|TRBD2
CASSSRGVSSYNEQFF
TGTGCCAGCAGTTCACGGGGGGTGAGCTCCTACAATGAGCAGTTCTTC
>TRBJ2-3|TRBV20-1|.|.
CSASTTSTDTQYF
TGCAGTGCCAGTACTACTAGCACAGATACGCAGTATTTT
>TRBJ1-5|TRBV19|once|.
CACKRGDQPQHF
TGTGCCTGCAAACGGGGGGATCAGCCCCAGCATTTT
>TRBJ1-2|TRBV18|many|.
CASSPPHLNYGYTF
TGTGCCAGCTCACCCCCTCATCTTAACTATGGCTACACCTTC
>TRBJ2-7|TRBV4-1|.|.
CASSQGADMSSYEQYF
TGCGCCAGCAGCCAAGGAGCGGACATGAGCTCCTACGAGCAGTACTTC
>TRBJ2-1|TRBV24-1|.|.
CATSDFEGSLYNEQFF
TGTGCCACCAGTGATTTCGAGGGATCCCTTTACAATGAGCAGTTCTTC
>TRBJ2-7|TRBV4-2|.|TRBD2
CASSQDGASGSNEQYF
TGTGCCAGCAGCCAAGATGGAGCTAGCGGGAGCAACGAGCAGTACTTC
>TRBJ2-2|TRBV27|.|TRBD1
CASSLRTGSSGELFF
TGTGCCAGCAGTCTCAGGACAGGTTCCAGCGGGGAGCTGTTTTTT
>TRBJ1-2|TRBV6-1|.|.
CASNPGYTF
TGTGCCAGCAATCCTGGCTACACCTTC
>TRBJ2-1|TRBV6-5|few|.
CASSYGPSSYNEQFF
TGTGCCAGCAGTTACGGGCCGAGCTCCTACAATGAGCAGTTCTTC
>TRBJ2-1|TRBV27|.|.
CASSFGLDHYNEQFF
TGTGCCAGCAGTTTCGGATTGGACCACTACAATGAGCAGTTCTTC
>TRBJ2-1|TRBV5-1|many|.
CASSTDGESYNEQFF
TGCGCCAGCAGCACGGACGGGGAATCCTACAATGAGCAGTTCTTC
>TRBJ1-2|TRBV7-2|.|.
CASSLPPSDYGYTF
TGTGCCAGCAGCTTACCCCCGTCAGACTATGGCTACACCTTC
>TRBJ2-2|TRBV9|.|.
CASSVETGELFF
TGTGCCAGCAGCGTAGAAACCGGGGAGCTGTTTTTT
>TRBJ1-1|TRBV7-3|.|.
CASSFGGADTEAFF
TGTGCCAGCAGCTTCGGGGGGGCGGACACTGAAGCTTTCTTT
>TRBJ1-5|TRBV27|.|TRBD1
CASRTSWDREQPQHF
TGTGCCAGCAGGACCTCGTGGGACAGGGAACAGCCCCAGCATTTT
>TRBJ2-1|TRBV4-1|.|TRBD1
CASSQGQGAAREQFF
TGCGCCAGCAGCCAGGGACAGGGGGCGGCTCGTGAGCAGTTCTTC
>TRBJ2-1|TRBV9|many|TRBD2
CASSVVGSGGAQEQFF
TGTGCCAGCAGCGTAGTAGGTAGCGGGGGGGCACAGGAGCAGTTCTTC
>TRBJ2-3|TRBV24-1|few|.
CATSDLPSSTDTQYF
TGTGCCACCAGTGATTTGCCTAGTTCCACAGATACGCAGTATTTT
>TRBJ1-3|TRBV20-1|few|TRBD1
CSARDGGGAGTIYF
TGCAGTGCTAGAGATGGAGGGGGCGCGGGCACCATATATTTT
>TRBJ2-7|TRBV5-6|few|.
CASSQRGISYEQYF
TGTGCCAGCAGCCAAAGAGGGATTTCCTACGAGCAGTACTTC
>TRBJ2-2|TRBV11-1|many|.
CASSFDGNTGELFF
TGTGCCAGCAGCTTTGATGGGAACACCGGGGAGCTGTTTTTT
>TRBJ2-1|TRBV15|.|TRBD2
CATTSGRLYNEQFF
TGTGCCACCACCAGCGGGAGACTCTACAATGAGCAGTTCTTC
>TRBJ2-1|TRBV7-3|many|.
CASSLWDSLDEQFF
TGTGCCAGCAGCTTATGGGACTCCTTAGATGAGCAGTTCTTC
>TRBJ2-7|TRBV7-2|few|TRBD2
CASSPTAGASYEQYF
TGTGCCAGCAGCCCGACGGCGGGAGCCTCCTACGAGCAGTACTTC
>TRBJ2-1|TRBV28|.|.
CASRLSPFKGDEQFF
TGTGCCAGCAGACTTTCCCCCTTTAAGGGGGATGAGCAGTTCTTC
>TRBJ2-7|TRBV12-3/TRBV12-4|.|TRBD2
CASSLLAGGFYEQYF
TGTGCCAGCAGCTTACTAGCGGGGGGATTCTACGAGCAGTACTTC
>TRBJ1-5|TRBV27|.|.
CASRRLYSNQPQHF
TGTGCCAGCAGGCGCCTGTATAGCAATCAGCCCCAGCATTTT
>TRBJ1-2|TRBV19|few|.
CASSATVTHSGYTF
TGTGCCAGTAGTGCGACGGTCACCCATTCCGGCTACACCTTC
>TRBJ2-5|TRBV10-3|few|TRBD2
CALGGGETQYF
TGTGCCTTGGGGGGGGGGGAGACCCAGTACTTC
>TRBJ2-7|TRBV5-6|few|.
CASSFRGRSYEQYF
TGTGCCAGCAGCTTCCGGGGCCGTTCCTACGAGCAGTACTTC
>TRBJ1-5|TRBV2|few|TRBD1
CASQREGAGNQPQHF
TGTGCCAGCCAAAGAGAGGGGGCGGGTAATCAGCCCCAGCATTTT
>TRBJ1-1|TRBV29-1|.|TRBD1
CSGQDRGRRSDTEAFF
TGCAGCGGGCAAGACAGGGGGCGCAGATCGGACACTGAAGCTTTCTTT
>TRBJ2-7|TRBV20-1|.|TRBD2
CRASGNSYEQYF
TGCAGAGCGAGCGGGAATAGCTACGAGCAGTACTTC
>TRBJ1-4|TRBV10-3|few|TRBD1
CAISEGTGTKLFF
TGTGCCATCAGTGAGGGGACAGGGACAAAACTGTTTTTT
>TRBJ2-5|TRBV9|.|.
CASSVGGGETQYF
TGTGCCAGCAGCGTAGGGGGCGGGGAGACCCAGTACTTC
>TRBJ1-1|TRBV5-6|many|.
CASSPPAGETEAFF
TGTGCCAGCAGCCCCCCGGCAGGGGAAACTGAAGCTTTCTTT
>TRBJ2-7|TRBV5-1|many|.
CASSLRGMGYEQYF
TGCGCCAGCAGCTTGAGGGGTATGGGCTACGAGCAGTACTTC
>TRBJ2-1|TRBV2|many|TRBD2
CASSSGGANEQFF
TGTGCCAGCAGTAGCGGGGGGGCGAATGAGCAGTTCTTC
>TRBJ2-2|TRBV3-1|few|TRBD1
CASSQYGGTGRSGELFF
TGTGCCAGCAGCCAATATGGAGGGACAGGGCGGTCCGGGGAGCTGTTTTTT
>TRBJ2-7|TRBV2|many|TRBD2
CASSEARAGGPGEQYF
TGTGCCAGCAGTGAAGCTAGAGCGGGAGGGCCGGGGGAGCAGTACTTC
>TRBJ1-2|TRBV6-1|many|.
CASSDVTIDGYTF
TGTGCCAGCAGTGATGTGACGATAGACGGCTACACCTTC